In this sample, the clone carrying this T cell receptor beta chain turned up a few times. Its antigen is unknown. This entry is derived from a study of beta chain features in type 1 diabetes. The authors sorted CD4+ naive, central memory, regulatory and stem cell-like memory cells via CD45RO/CCR7/CD25/CD127/CD95/CD27. Purity exceeding 98% was reached by all sorted populations. Broader study findings: In cDNA sequencing, cells with high TCR expression could be over-represented. Shortening that was moderate but significant affected the TCRB CDR3s of Type 1 diabetes patients in all four CD4+ subsets. Patients' naive, central memory and regulatory TCRB repertoires appeared more alike than those of healthy donors.

Of the isolated RNA, all was reverse transcribed, and so the sequenced material was expressed TCRB transcripts. The assay was immunoSEQ multiplex PCR, and TCRdb's table has in-frame clones only and misses some. The top ten hold more than 0.1% of the sample, which has 600,000 to 700,000 clones, roughly 12% seen once. This clonotype was sampled from a young man with type 1 diabetes. The specimen was naive CD4+ T cells from blood.

The CDR3 loop reads CASSREATNEKLFF. The CDR3 DNA sequence: TGTGCCAGCAGCCGAGAGGCAACTAATGAAAAACTGTTTTTT. V and J are TRBV14 and TRBJ1-4; no definite D call. This CDR3 is built from 14 residues. The V gene's germline CDR1 is SGHDN and CDR2 FVKESK. Trimming removed 4 bases at V and 0 bases at J, with 6 bases between.